This passage covers 31 T cell receptor beta chains from one sample sequenced in a study of T cell changes during pregnancy in multiple sclerosis. The table came from immunoSEQ multiplex PCR; TCRdb's copy has only in-frame clones and leaves some out. The repertoire consists of about 48,000 clones, with 80% to 90% occurring once and the leading ten covering 1% to 1.5%. Source: CD4+ T cells from peripheral blood mononuclear cells, taken in the second trimester of pregnancy. The receptor set was obtained from a female donor with multiple sclerosis, enrolled in a pregnancy study.

The gene calls are TRBV29-1 and TRBJ1-1; 8 bases are a match to TRBD1. The CDR3 has 15 residues. The germline CDR1 and CDR2 sequences are SQVTM and ANQGSEA. V lost 2 bases, J lost 5 bases, and 10 bases stayed unmatched. In DNA, the CDR3 is TGCAGCGTTGAACGTAATCAGGGGGCGGGTACTGAAGCTTTCTTT. This encodes CSVERNQGAGTEAFF.

The chain combines TRBV10-3 with TRBJ1-2, with TRBD1 matching 8 bases. The V and J ends lost 6 bases and 0 bases, in that order; junction bases with no gene match: 9. CDR1 and CDR2 from the germline V gene are ENHRY and SYGVKD. The CDR3 runs 16 residues. In nucleotides, the CDR3 is TGTGCCATCAGCAAAGGGGGACAGGAAGCTAACTATGGCTACACCTTC. This encodes CAISKGGQEANYGYTF.

This clone ranks as medium-sized. The gene calls are TRBV2 and TRBJ1-1; unclear D gene. The germline gives CDR1 SNHLY, CDR2 FYNNEI. The V end lost 7 bases, the J end lost 0 bases, and 9 bases lay between the germline ends. The CDR3 has 13 residues. Written as DNA, the CDR3 is TGTGCCAGCATGGCAGAAGTGAACACTGAAGCTTTCTTT. Translating it yields CASMAEVNTEAFF.

The V gene is TRBV27, the J gene TRBJ2-3, with no clear D. Trimming left V 1 base short and J 2 bases short, with 4 bases between. Germline CDR1 is MNHEY and CDR2 is SMNVEV (reference sequence). CDR3 length: 13 residues. CDR3 sequence reads: CASSLYNTDTQYF. The CDR3 region has the DNA TGTGCCAGCAGTTTATACAACACAGATACGCAGTATTTT.

J is TRBJ1-1 and V is TRBV18; possibly TRBD1 for D (6 bases). Per germline, CDR1 KGHSH and CDR2 LQKENI. V was clipped by 8 bases and J by 3 bases, with 13 bases between them. This CDR3 spans 13 amino acids. The CDR3 bases are TGTGCCAGCACCCGGGACACTTACACTGAAGCTTTCTTT. Encoded protein: CASTRDTYTEAFF.

The chain has TRBV30 and TRBJ2-5, with D maybe TRBD1 (5 bases). Trimming pared 2 bases from V and 5 bases from J, leaving 12 bases between. The CDR3 is 13 residues long. The germline V gene has CDR1 GTSNPN and CDR2 SVGIG (reference sequence). The CDR3 protein is CAWSLGAGETQYF. The CDR3 DNA is TGTGCCTGGAGTTTAGGGGCTGGTGAGACCCAGTACTTC.

The V call is TRBV7-9, the J call TRBJ1-2, with D perhaps TRBD1 (6 bases). Trimming cost V 1 base and J 8 bases, with 14 bases left between them. CDR3 length: 14 residues. The germline CDR1 and CDR2 sequences are SEHNR and FQNEAQ (reference sequence). In DNA form, the CDR3 reads TGTGCCAGCAGCTTAGGTCAGGGGAAGTACGGCTACACCTTC. Translating it yields CASSLGQGKYGYTF.

The rearrangement links TRBV2 to TRBJ1-5; unclear D gene. This CDR3 comprises 15 residues. V lost 6 bases and J lost 0, with 12 bases in between. Germline values: CDR1 SNHLY, CDR2 FYNNEI. The CDR3 coding sequence is TGTGCCAGCAGCGCGGGGTGGGTTAGCAATCAGCCCCAGCATTTT. This encodes CASSAGWVSNQPQHF.

V is TRBV5-6 and J is TRBJ2-1, with 9 nucleotides matching TRBD1. V shed 0 bases, J shed 4 bases, and the junction held 8 bases outside the gene matches. The CDR3 runs 17 residues. In germline, CDR1 is SGHDT, CDR2 YYEEEE. CDR3 amino acids: CASSLGDGGTGYNEQFF. CDR3 nucleotide sequence: TGTGCCAGCAGCTTGGGCGATGGGGGGACAGGGTACAATGAGCAGTTCTTC. The whole variable domain, filled in from reference TRBV5-6 and TRBJ2-1, reads DAGVTQSPTHLIKTRGQQVTLRCSPKSGHDTVSWYQQALGQGPQFIFQYYEEEERQRGNFPDRFSGHQFPNYSSELNVNALLLGDSALYLCASSLGDGGTGYNEQFFGPGTRLTVL.

The chain has TRBV10-1 and TRBJ2-5, with 10 bases lining up with TRBD2. Germline CDR1 WNHNN, CDR2 SYGVQD (reference sequence). This CDR3 comprises 17 residues. Unmatched junction bases numbered 11, after V lost 2 bases and J lost 5 bases. CDR3 sequence: CASSERTAGGPRETQYF. CDR3 DNA sequence: TGCGCCAGCAGTGAGAGAACAGCGGGAGGGCCTCGGGAGACCCAGTACTTC.

The V and J genes are TRBV6-5 and TRBJ2-3, with D unresolved. There are 14 residues in the CDR3. The germline V gene has CDR1 MNHEY and CDR2 SVGAGI. Trimming left V 6 bases short and J 0 bases short, with 10 bases between. CDR3 sequence: CASSPRSSTDTQYF. The CDR3 coding sequence is TGTGCCAGCAGCCCCAGGTCGAGCACAGATACGCAGTATTTT.

The chain couples TRBV10-3 to TRBJ1-1, with TRBD1 as a possible D gene (6 bases). This CDR3 comprises 15 residues. Between the trimmed V and J ends, which lost 2 bases and 0 bases, there was a span of 10 bases. Per germline, CDR1 ENHRY and CDR2 SYGVKD. CDR3 nucleotides: TGTGCCATCAGTGAGGGAGACAGGTTGAACACTGAAGCTTTCTTT. Protein product: CAISEGDRLNTEAFF.

This clone has more than one count but fewer than ten. The rearrangement joins TRBV2 to TRBJ1-5; D is undetermined. The germline V gene has CDR1 SNHLY and CDR2 FYNNEI. This CDR3 has 13 residues. Trimming removed 3 bases at V and 5 bases at J, with 8 bases between. CDR3 DNA sequence: TGTGCCAGCAGTGACTCGGAGCATCAGCCCCAGCATTTT. Translated, it gives CASSDSEHQPQHF.

The chain uses TRBV29-1 and TRBJ2-3, with a weak D call TRBD1 (6 bases). CDR1 is SQVTM, CDR2 ANQGSEA, per germline. V was pared by 6 bases and J by 6 bases, with 16 bases between. The CDR3 contains 13 residues. CDR3 residues: CSVETGLADTQYF. The CDR3 nucleotides read TGCAGCGTGGAAACAGGGTTAGCGGATACGCAGTATTTT.

The chain employs TRBV28 and TRBJ2-5; TRBD2 matches at 8 bases. The CDR3 has 15 amino acids. Germline V gives CDR1 MDHEN, CDR2 SYDVKM. Trimming removed 6 bases from V and 5 bases from J; junction bases left unmatched: 11. The CDR3 sequence is CASSLPDGRGETQYF. The CDR3 DNA reads as TGTGCCAGCAGCCTCCCTGACGGGAGGGGGGAGACCCAGTACTTC.

The chain links TRBV18 to TRBJ2-5, with 9 bases lining up with TRBD2. Germline V gene lookup returns CDR1 KGHSH and CDR2 LQKENI. CDR3 length: 18 amino acids. V shed 3 bases, J shed 6 bases, and the junction held 17 bases outside the gene matches. Written as DNA, the CDR3 is TGTGCCAGCTCACCGACTGCTAGCGGGATGAGTTTAACGAAGACCCAGTACTTC. The encoded protein is CASSPTASGMSLTKTQYF.

The chain links TRBV5-1 to TRBJ2-3; no reliable D call. Germline-derived CDR1 and CDR2 are SGHRS and YFSETQ. V was clipped by 4 bases and J by 2 bases, with 17 bases between them. The CDR3 loop spans 16 amino acids. The CDR3 reads CASSPGNVGPTDTQYF. CDR3 DNA sequence: TGCGCCAGCAGCCCGGGTAATGTCGGTCCCACAGATACGCAGTATTTT.

The chain joins TRBV5-6 to TRBJ2-3; 12 nucleotides match TRBD2. CDR3 length: 19 residues. V lost 3 bases to trimming and J lost 1 base; unmatched junction nucleotides: 12. From germline, CDR1 is SGHDT and CDR2 YYEEEE. In DNA form, the CDR3 reads TGTGCCAGCAGCTCCTCGTACCTTCTAGCGGGAGGGCGCACAGATACGCAGTATTTT. Translated: CASSSSYLLAGGRTDTQYF.

This chain links TRBV10-2 with TRBJ2-1; 10 nucleotides agree with TRBD2. V trimming: 2 bases; J trimming: 8 bases; junction bases outside the gene matches: 9. This CDR3 region has 16 residues. Germline lookup yields CDR1 WSHSY and CDR2 SAAADI. For the CDR3, the DNA is TGCGCCAGCAGTGAGAAAAGAAGCGGGAGGGGGCATGAGCAGTTCTTC. Its protein is CASSEKRSGRGHEQFF.

The chain joins TRBV11-3 to TRBJ2-1; D gene ambiguous. Trimming cost V 1 base and J 3 bases, with 7 bases left between them. This CDR3 contains 14 residues. Germline CDR1 reads SGHNT; CDR2 reads YENEEA. The CDR3 coding sequence is TGTGCCAGCAGCTTAGTGTCCGGCTACAATGAGCAGTTCTTC. Its translation is CASSLVSGYNEQFF.

The chain joins TRBV9 to TRBJ2-1; TRBD2 matches at 10 bases. The V segment lost 5 bases and the J segment 5 bases; nucleotides outside the gene matches: 7. CDR1 is SGDLS and CDR2 is YYNGEE in the germline V gene. The CDR3 is made up of 15 amino acids. CDR3: CASSPGTSANNEQFF. In DNA, the CDR3 is TGTGCCAGCAGTCCCGGGACTAGCGCCAACAATGAGCAGTTCTTC.

The chain recombines TRBV10-3 with TRBJ2-5, with 7 nucleotides matching TRBD1. Trimming removed 10 bases from V and 2 bases from J; junction bases left unmatched: 4. CDR1 is ENHRY and CDR2 is SYGVKD in the germline V gene. The CDR3 length is 12 residues. The CDR3 reads CASQTGQETQYF. As DNA, the CDR3 is TGTGCCAGCCAGACAGGGCAAGAGACCCAGTACTTC.

The chain links TRBV6-1 to TRBJ2-7, with 7 bases fitting TRBD1. Per germline, CDR1 MNHNS and CDR2 SASEGT. This CDR3 is built from 16 residues. V lost 1 base to trimming and J lost 0 bases; unmatched junction nucleotides: 6. CDR3 sequence reads: CASSEVEAGGSYEQYF. The CDR3 DNA reads as TGTGCCAGCAGTGAAGTAGAGGCAGGGGGCTCCTACGAGCAGTACTTC.

The CDR3 DNA is TGTGCCAGCAGCTTGGGTCTAGCGGGCGACAATGAGCAGTTCTTC. It is translated as CASSLGLAGDNEQFF. The rearrangement links TRBV5-4 to TRBJ2-1, with 8 bases aligning to TRBD2. V lost 0 bases and J lost 5; bases outside the gene matches: 4. The CDR3 is 15 amino acids. Germline V gene sequence: CDR1 SGHNT, CDR2 YYREEE (reference sequence).

The chain carries TRBV7-2 and TRBJ2-3; 7 bases line up with TRBD2. This CDR3 spans 15 amino acids. Germline trimming cut 3 bases from V and 1 base from J; bases unmatched to any gene: 4. In germline, CDR1 is SGHTA, CDR2 FQGNSA. CDR3 bases: TGTGCCAGCAGCTTTTCCCTAGCGGGCACAGATACGCAGTATTTT. Residues: CASSFSLAGTDTQYF. Complete variable domain (other parts from reference TRBV7-2 and TRBJ2-3): GAGVSQSPSNKVTEKGKDVELRCDPISGHTALYWYRQSLGQGLEFLIYFQGNSAPDKSGLPSDRFSAERTGGSVSTLTIQRTQQEDSAVYLCASSFSLAGTDTQYFGPGTRLTVL.

The rearrangement links TRBV19 to TRBJ2-1; 10 nucleotides align to TRBD2. With V trimmed by 5 bases and J by 6 bases, 16 bases remained unmatched. The CDR3 spans 18 residues. Looked up from germline, CDR1 is LNHDA and CDR2 is SQIVND (reference sequence). The DNA of the CDR3 is TGTGCCAGTAGTCCCCGTGCTAGCGGGAGCCAGAAGGGCAATGAGCAGTTCTTC. It specifies CASSPRASGSQKGNEQFF.

V is TRBV7-2 and J is TRBJ2-5, with 8 nucleotides matching TRBD1. Germline CDR1 is SGHTA and CDR2 is FQGNSA. CDR3 length: 15 amino acids. The V gene end was trimmed by 5 bases and the J gene end by 2 bases; junction bases not matched to a gene: 7. The CDR3, as DNA: TGTGCCAGCAGCCTCCTAGGACAGGGACAAGAGACCCAGTACTTC. Translated: CASSLLGQGQETQYF.

This chain joins TRBV7-3 and TRBJ1-1; a possible D gene is TRBD1 (5 bases). From germline, CDR1 is SGHTA and CDR2 FQGTGA. The CDR3 is 13 residues long. Trimming pared 3 bases from V and 4 bases from J, leaving 9 bases between. Here the CDR3 DNA reads TGTGCCAGCAGCTTCTCCCAGGGCACTGAAGCTTTCTTT. Translating gives CASSFSQGTEAFF.

This chain uses TRBV28 with TRBJ1-5; D uncertain. V lost 2 bases and J lost 5, with 10 bases in between. This CDR3 has 14 amino acids. CDR1 and CDR2 (germline): MDHEN, SYDVKM. The CDR3 loop reads CASSLGTDHQPQHF. The CDR3 nucleotides read TGTGCCAGCAGTTTAGGCACAGATCATCAGCCCCAGCATTTT.

This clone appeared once. This chain connects TRBV5-1 to TRBJ2-2; a weak D match, TRBD1 (5 bases). This CDR3 has 15 amino acids. The germline V and J ends were trimmed by 1 base and 0 bases, with 7 bases remaining between them. Looked up from germline, CDR1 is SGHRS and CDR2 is YFSETQ. The CDR3: CASSLRQSNTGELFF. The CDR3 DNA reads TGCGCCAGCAGCTTGCGACAGTCGAACACCGGGGAGCTGTTTTTT.

V is TRBV9 and J is TRBJ2-5; 12 nucleotides match TRBD2. Germline CDR1 and CDR2: SGDLS and YYNGEE. The CDR3 has 17 residues. The V and J ends lost 4 bases and 6 bases, in that order; junction bases with no gene match: 13. The CDR3 DNA reads TGTGCCAGCAGCCCCGGACTAGCGGGAAAGCGGATCCAGACCCAGTACTTC. Translating it yields CASSPGLAGKRIQTQYF. The full variable domain, rest sourced from reference TRBV9 and TRBJ2-5, is DSGVTQTPKHLITATGQRVTLRCSPRSGDLSVYWYQQSLDQGLQFLIQYYNGEERAKGNILERFSAQQFPDLHSELNLSSLELGDSALYFCASSPGLAGKRIQTQYFGPGTRLLVL.